The sequence of this TCR beta chain was determined in a study of response to subunit inactivated influenza vaccine. Study-wide findings and caveats: Authors suggested seasonal influenza vaccinations each recruit few new T cells.

Trimming removed 3 bases from V and 5 bases from J; junction bases left unmatched: 3. The CDR3 is made up of 13 amino acids. CDR1 is SGHVS, CDR2 FQNEAQ, per germline. There are many counts of this clonotype. Its specificity is not known. From the RT-PCR reads, TCRdb called clonotypes with MiXCR, one entry per CDR3 protein. The sample records 500,000 to 600,000 distinct CDR3 sequences, 14% being singletons. This chain links TRBV7-8 with TRBJ2-5; 7 positions match TRBD1. This sample comprised PBMCs from blood, obtained 11 to 12 days after vaccination. This sequence was found in a man aged 50-59 years who received an inactivated influenza vaccine. The CDR3 loop reads CASSFHRGETQYF. The CDR3 bases are TGTGCCAGCAGCTTCCACAGGGGTGAGACCCAGTACTTC.